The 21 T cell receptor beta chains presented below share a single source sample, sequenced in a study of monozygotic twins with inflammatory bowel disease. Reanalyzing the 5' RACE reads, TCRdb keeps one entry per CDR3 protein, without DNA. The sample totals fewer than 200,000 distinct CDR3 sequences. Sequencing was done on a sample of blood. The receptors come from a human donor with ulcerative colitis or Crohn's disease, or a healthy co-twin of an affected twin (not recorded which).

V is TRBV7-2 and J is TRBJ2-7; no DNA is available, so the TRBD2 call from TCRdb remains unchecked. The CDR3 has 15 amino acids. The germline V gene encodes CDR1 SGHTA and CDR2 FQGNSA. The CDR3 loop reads CASSLGGSGRREQYF.

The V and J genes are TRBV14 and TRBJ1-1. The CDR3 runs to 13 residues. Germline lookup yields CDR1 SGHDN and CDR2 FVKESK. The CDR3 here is CASSLVRTTEAFF.

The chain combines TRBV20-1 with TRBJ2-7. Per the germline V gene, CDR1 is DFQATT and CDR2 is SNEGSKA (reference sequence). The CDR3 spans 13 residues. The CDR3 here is CSARGSYAYEQYF.

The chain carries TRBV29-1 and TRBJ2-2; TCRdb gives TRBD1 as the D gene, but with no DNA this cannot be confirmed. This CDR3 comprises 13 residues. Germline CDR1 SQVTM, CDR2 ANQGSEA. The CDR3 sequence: CSVVTGPTGELFF.

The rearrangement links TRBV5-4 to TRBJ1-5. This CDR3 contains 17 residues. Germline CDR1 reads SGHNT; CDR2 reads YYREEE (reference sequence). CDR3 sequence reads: CASSQKQVLNSNQPQHF.

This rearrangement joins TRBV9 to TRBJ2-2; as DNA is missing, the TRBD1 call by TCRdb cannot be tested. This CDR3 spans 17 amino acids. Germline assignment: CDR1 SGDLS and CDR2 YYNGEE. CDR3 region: CASSPPLGETNTGELFF.

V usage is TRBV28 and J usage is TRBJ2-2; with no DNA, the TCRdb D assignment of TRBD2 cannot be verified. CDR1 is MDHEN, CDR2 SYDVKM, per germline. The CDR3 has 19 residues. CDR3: CASSPTALAGGLNTGELFF.

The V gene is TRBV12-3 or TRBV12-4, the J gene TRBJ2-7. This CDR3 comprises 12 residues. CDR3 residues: CASSFWWDEQYF.

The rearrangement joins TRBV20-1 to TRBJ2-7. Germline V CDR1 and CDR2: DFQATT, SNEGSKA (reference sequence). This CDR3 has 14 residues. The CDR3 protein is CSARDDRPIYEQYF.

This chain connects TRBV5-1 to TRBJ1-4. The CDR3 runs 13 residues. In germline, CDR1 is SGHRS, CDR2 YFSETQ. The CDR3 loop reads CASSTGRNEKLFF.

The CDR3 sequence is CSVSVLAGYNEQFF. The chain has TRBV20-1 and TRBJ2-1; the D call from TCRdb, TRBD2, cannot be confirmed without DNA. The CDR3 sequence is 14 residues long. Germline assignment: CDR1 DFQATT and CDR2 SNEGSKA (reference sequence).

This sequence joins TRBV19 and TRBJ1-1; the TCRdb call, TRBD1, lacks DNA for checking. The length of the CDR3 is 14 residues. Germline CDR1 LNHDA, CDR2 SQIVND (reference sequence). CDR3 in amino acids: CASSTSTGNTEAFF.

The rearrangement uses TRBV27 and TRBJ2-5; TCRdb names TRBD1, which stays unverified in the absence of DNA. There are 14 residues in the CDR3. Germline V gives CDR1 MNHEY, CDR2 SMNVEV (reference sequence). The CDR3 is CASRDRRATETQYF.

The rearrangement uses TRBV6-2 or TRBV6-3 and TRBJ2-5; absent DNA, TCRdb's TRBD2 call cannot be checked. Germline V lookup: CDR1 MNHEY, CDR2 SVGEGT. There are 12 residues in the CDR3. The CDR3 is CAVSGGAKTQYF.

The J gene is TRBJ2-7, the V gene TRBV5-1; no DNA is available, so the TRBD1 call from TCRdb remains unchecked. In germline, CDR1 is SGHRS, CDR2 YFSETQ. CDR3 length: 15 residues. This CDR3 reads CASSLVGGSGYEQYF. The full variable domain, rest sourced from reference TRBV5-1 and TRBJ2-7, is KAGVTQTPRYLIKTRGQQVTLSCSPISGHRSVSWYQQTPGQGLQFLFEYFSETQRNKGNFPGRFSGRQFSNSRSEMNVSTLELGDSALYLCASSLVGGSGYEQYFGPGTRLTVT.

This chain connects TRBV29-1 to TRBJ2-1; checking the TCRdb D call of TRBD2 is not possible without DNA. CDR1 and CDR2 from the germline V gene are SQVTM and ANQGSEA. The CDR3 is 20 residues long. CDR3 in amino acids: CSVEEIGYGTSGRAHNEQFF.

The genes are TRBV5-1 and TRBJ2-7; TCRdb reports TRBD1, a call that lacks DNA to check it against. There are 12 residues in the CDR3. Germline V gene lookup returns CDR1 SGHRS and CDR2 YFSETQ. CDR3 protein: CASSGQEVGQYF.

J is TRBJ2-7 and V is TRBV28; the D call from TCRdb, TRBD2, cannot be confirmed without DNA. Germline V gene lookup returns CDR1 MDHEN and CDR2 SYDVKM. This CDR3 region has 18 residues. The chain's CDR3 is CASSEEGLAGGGPYEQYF. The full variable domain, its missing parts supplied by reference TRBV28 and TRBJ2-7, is DVKVTQSSRYLVKRTGEKVFLECVQDMDHENMFWYRQDPGLGLRLIYFSYDVKMKEKGDIPEGYSVSREKKERFSLILESASTNQTSMYLCASSEEGLAGGGPYEQYFGPGTRLTVT.

This CDR3 reads CASSSNNEQFF. V gene TRBV7-9 combines with J gene TRBJ2-1. The length of the CDR3 is 11 residues. From germline, CDR1 is SEHNR and CDR2 FQNEAQ (reference sequence).

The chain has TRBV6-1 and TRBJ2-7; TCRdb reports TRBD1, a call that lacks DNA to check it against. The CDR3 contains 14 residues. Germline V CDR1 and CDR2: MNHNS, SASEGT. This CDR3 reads CASNRRAGTREQYF.

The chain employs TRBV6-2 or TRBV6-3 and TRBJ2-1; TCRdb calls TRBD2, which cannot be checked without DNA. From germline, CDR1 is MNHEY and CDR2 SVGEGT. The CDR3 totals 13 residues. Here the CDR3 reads CASRPPGGHEQFF.